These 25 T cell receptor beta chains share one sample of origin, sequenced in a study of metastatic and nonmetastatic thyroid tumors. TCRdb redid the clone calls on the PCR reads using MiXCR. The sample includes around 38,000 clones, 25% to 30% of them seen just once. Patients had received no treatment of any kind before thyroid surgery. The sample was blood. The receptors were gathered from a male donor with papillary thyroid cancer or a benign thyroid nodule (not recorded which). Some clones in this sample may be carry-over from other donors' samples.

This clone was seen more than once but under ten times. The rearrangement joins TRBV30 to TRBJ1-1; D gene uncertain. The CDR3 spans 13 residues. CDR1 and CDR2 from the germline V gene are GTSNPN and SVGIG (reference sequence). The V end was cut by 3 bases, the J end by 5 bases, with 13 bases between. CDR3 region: CAWREKGRTEAFF. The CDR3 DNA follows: TGTGCCTGGAGGGAGAAGGGTCGGACTGAAGCTTTCTTT.

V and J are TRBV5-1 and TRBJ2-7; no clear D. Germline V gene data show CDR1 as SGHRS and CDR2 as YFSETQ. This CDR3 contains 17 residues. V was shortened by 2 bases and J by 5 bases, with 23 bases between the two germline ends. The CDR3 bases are TGCGCCAGCAGCTTACGCGCAGTGTATCGTCGGCCCCACGAGCAGTACTTC. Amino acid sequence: CASSLRAVYRRPHEQYF.

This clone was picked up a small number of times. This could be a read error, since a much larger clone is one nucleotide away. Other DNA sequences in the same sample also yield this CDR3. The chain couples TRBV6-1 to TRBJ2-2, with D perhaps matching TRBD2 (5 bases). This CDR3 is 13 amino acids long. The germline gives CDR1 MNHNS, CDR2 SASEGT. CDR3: CASMSGNTGELFF. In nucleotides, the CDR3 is TGTGCCAGCATGTCGGGGAACACAGGGGAGCTGTTTTTT.

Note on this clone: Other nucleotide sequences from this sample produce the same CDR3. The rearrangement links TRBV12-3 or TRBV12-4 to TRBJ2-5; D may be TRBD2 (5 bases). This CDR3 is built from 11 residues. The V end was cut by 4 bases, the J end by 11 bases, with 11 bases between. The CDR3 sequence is CASSYRLAQYF. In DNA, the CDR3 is TGTGCCAGCAGTTACCGCCTAGCACAGTACTTC.

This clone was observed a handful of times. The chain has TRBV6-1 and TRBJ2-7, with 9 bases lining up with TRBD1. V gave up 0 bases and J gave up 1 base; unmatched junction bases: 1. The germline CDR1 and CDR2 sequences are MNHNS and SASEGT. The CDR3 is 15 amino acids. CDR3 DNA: TGTGCCAGCAGTGAAGCCGGACAGGGGTCCTACGAGCAGTACTTC. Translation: CASSEAGQGSYEQYF.

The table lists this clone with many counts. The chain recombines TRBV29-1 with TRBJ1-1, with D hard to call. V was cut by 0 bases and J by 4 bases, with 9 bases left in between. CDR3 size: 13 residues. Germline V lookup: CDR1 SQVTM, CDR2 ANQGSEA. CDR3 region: CSVEERQFTEAFF. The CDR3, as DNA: TGCAGCGTTGAAGAACGCCAGTTCACTGAAGCTTTCTTT.

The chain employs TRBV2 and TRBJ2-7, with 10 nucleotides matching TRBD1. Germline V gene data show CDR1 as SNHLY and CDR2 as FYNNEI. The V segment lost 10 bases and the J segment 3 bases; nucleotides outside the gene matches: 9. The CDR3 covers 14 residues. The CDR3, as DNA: TGTGCCACCACGTCGGGACAGGGGATCTACGAGCAGTACTTC. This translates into CATTSGQGIYEQYF.

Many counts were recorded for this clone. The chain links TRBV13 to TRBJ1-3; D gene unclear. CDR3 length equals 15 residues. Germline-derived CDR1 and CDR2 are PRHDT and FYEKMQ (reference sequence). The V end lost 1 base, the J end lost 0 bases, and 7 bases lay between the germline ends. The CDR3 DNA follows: TGTGCCAGCAGCTTAGAGGGCCGCTCTGGAAACACCATATATTTT. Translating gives CASSLEGRSGNTIYF.

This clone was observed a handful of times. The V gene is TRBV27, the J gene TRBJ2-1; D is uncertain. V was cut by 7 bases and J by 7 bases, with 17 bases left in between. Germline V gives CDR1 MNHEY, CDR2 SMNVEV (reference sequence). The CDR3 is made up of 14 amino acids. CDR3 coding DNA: TGTGCCAGCACCCCCGCATGGAATGTGAATGAGCAGTTCTTC. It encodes CASTPAWNVNEQFF.

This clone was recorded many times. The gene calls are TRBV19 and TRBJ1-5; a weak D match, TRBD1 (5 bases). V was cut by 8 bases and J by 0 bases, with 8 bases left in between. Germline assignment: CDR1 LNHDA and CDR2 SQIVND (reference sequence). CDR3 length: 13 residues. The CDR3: CASQGSSNQPQHF. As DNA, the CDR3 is TGTGCCAGTCAGGGATCTAGCAATCAGCCCCAGCATTTT.

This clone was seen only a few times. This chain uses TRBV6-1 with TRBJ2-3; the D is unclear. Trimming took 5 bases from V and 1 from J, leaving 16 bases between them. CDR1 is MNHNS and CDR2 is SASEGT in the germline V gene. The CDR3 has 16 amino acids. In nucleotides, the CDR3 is TGTGCCAGCAGTCCCCGGCTGGGGTTCTGCACAGATACGCAGTATTTT. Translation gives CASSPRLGFCTDTQYF.

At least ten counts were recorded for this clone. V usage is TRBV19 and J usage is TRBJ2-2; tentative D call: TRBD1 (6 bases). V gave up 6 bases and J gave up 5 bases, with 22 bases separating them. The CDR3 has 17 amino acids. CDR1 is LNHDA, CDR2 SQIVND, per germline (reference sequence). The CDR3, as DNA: TGTGCCAGTAGGGGGGACACTGGGAGTTTGGGGACCGGGGAGCTGTTTTTT. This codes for CASRGDTGSLGTGELFF.

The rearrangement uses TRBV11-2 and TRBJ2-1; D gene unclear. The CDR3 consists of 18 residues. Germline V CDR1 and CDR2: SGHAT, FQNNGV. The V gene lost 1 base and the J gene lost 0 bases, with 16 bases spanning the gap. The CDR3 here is CASSLVGVLSSSYNEQFF. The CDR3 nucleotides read TGTGCCAGCAGCTTAGTTGGTGTCCTGTCTAGCTCCTACAATGAGCAGTTCTTC. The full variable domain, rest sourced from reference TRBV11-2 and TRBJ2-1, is EAGVAQSPRYKIIEKRQSVAFWCNPISGHATLYWYQQILGQGPKLLIQFQNNGVVDDSQLPKDRFSAERLKGVDSTLKIQPAKLEDSAVYLCASSLVGVLSSSYNEQFFGPGTRLTVL.

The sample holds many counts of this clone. The CDR3 coding sequence is TGTGCCAGCATGAGGGCCTCTGGGGCCAACGTCCTGACTTTC. Translated, it gives CASMRASGANVLTF. V usage is TRBV25-1 and J usage is TRBJ2-6, with a weak D call TRBD2 (5 bases). The V end lost 7 bases, the J end lost 0 bases, and 7 bases lay between the germline ends. The CDR3 sequence is 14 residues long. Germline V gene sequence: CDR1 MGHDK, CDR2 SYGVNS.

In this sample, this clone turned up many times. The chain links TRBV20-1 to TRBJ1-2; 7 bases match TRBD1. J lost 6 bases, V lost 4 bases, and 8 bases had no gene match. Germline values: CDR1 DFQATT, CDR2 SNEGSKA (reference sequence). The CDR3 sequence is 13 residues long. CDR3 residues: CSAKRQGWHGYTF. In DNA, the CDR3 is TGCAGTGCTAAACGACAGGGATGGCATGGCTACACCTTC.

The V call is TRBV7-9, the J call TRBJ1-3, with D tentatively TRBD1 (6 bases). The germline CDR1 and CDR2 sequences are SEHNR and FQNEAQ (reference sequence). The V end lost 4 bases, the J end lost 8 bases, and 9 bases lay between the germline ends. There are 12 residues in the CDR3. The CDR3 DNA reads TGTGCCAGCAGCTCAGGGGTAGACACCATATATTTT. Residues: CASSSGVDTIYF.

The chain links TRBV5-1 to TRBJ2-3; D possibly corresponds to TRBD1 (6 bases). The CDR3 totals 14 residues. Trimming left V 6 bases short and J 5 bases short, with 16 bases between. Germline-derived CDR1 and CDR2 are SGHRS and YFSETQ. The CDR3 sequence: CASISTDRLDTQYF. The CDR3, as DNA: TGCGCCAGCATCTCCACCGACAGGTTAGATACGCAGTATTTT.

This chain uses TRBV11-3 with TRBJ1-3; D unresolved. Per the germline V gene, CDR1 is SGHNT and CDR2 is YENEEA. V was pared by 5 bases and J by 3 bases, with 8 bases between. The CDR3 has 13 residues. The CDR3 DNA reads TGTGCCAGCAGCCTCGGCAGTGGAAACACCATATATTTT. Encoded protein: CASSLGSGNTIYF.

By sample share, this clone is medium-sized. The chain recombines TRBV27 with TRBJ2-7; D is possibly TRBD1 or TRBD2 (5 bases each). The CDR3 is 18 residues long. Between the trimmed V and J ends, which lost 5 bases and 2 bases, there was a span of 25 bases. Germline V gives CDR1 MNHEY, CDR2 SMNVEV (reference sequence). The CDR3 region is CASSPYAQRRTKTYEQYF. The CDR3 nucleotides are TGTGCCAGCAGTCCTTACGCACAGCGGAGGACAAAAACCTACGAGCAGTACTTC.

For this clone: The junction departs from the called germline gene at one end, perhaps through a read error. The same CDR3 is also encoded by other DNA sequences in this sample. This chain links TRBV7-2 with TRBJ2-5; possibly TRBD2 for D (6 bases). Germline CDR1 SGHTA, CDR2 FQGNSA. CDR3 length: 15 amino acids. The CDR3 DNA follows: TGTGCCAGCAGCCCGCGGACTAAACGAGGAGAGACCCAGTACTTT. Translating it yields CASSPRTKRGETQYF. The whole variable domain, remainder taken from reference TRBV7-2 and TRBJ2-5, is GAGVSQSPSNKVTEKGKDVELRCDPISGHTALYWYRQSLGQGLEFLIYFQGNSAPDKSGLPSDRFSAERTGGSVSTLTIQRTQQEDSAVYLCASSPRTKRGETQYFGPGTRLLVL.

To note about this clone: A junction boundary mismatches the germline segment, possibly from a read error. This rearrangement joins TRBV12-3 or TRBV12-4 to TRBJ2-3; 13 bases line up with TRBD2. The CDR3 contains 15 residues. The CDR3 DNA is TGTGCAAGCAGTTCCGGGACTAGCGGGGCAGATAAGCAGTATTTT. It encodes CASSSGTSGADKQYF.

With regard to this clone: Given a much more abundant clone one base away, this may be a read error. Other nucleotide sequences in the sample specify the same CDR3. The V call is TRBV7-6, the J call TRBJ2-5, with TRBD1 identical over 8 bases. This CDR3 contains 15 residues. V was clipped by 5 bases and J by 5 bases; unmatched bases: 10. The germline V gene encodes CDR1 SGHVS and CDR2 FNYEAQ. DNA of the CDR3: TGTGCCAGCAGCCAAACCACAGGGGGATCTGAGACCCAGTACTTC. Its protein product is CASSQTTGGSETQYF.

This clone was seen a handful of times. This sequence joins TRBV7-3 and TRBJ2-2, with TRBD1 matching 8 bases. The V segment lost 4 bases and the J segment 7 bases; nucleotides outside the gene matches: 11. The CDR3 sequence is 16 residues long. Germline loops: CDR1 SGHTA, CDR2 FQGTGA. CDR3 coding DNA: TGTGCCAGCAGCTCAGGACAGGGCAGGGGAATCGGGGAGCTGTTTTTT. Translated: CASSSGQGRGIGELFF.

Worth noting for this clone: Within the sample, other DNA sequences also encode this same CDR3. The CDR3 is CATWGGGGYEQYF. CDR3 DNA sequence: TGTGCCACCTGGGGCGGCGGGGGCTACGAGCAGTACTTC. The J gene is TRBJ2-7, the V gene TRBV19; 7 nucleotides align to TRBD2. Germline assignment: CDR1 LNHDA and CDR2 SQIVND (reference sequence). The trim removed 10 bases at V and 3 bases at J, leaving 9 bases unmatched. The CDR3 has 13 residues.

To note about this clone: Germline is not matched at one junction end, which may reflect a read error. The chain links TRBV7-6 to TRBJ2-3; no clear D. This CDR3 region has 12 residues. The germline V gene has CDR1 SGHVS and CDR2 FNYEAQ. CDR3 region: CVSSLLTDTQYF. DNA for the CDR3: TGTGTCAGCAGCTTGCTCACAGATACGCAGTATTTC.